This paragraph reports one T cell receptor (beta chain). The antigen remains unidentified. MiXCR, run by TCRdb on the 5' RACE reads, gives a single entry per CDR3 protein. The profile shows 100,000 to 150,000 distinct CDR3 sequences, about a sixth of them singletons. The CDR3 is 14 residues long. V was pared by 4 bases and J by 0 bases, with 6 bases between. Germline CDR1 and CDR2: MNHNS and SASEGT. The sample originates from a study of CD8 T cells in ankylosing spondylitis. Study-level points and caveats: Seemingly distinctive of ankylosing spondylitis blood was a TCR beta motif formed by eight highly homologous variants. Clones linked to disease were reported to show significant enrichment in matched ankylosing spondylitis synovial fluid.

This TCR was sampled from a male donor with ankylosing spondylitis. The chain recombines TRBV6-1 with TRBJ2-2; perhaps TRBD1 as D (6 bases). The sequencing input was blood, either unsorted or a sorted T cell fraction (not recorded which). The CDR3 spells CASSGTANTGELFF. Here the CDR3 DNA reads TGTGCCAGCAGTGGGACAGCGAACACCGGGGAGCTGTTTTTT.